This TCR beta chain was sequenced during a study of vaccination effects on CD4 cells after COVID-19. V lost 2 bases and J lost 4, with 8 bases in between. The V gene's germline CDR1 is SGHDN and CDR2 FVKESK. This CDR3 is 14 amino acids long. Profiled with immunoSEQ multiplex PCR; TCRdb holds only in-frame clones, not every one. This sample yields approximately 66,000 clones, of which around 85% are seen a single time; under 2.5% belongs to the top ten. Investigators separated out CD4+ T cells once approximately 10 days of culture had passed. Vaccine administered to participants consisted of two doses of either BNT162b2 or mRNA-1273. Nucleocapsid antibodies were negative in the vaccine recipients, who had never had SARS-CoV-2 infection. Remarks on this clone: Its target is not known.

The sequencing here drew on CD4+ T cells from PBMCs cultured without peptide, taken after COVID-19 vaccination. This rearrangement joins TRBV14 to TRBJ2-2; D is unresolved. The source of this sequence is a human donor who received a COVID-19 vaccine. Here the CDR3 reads CASSQQLSTGELFF. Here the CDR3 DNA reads TGTGCCAGCAGCCAACAGCTATCCACCGGGGAGCTGTTTTTT.